Each of the 10 T cell receptor beta chains below was sequenced from the same sample in a study of radiation and T cells in renal cell carcinoma. Profiling relied on immunoSEQ multiplex PCR, and the TCRdb table lists in-frame clones only, not all of them. There are about 83,000 clones in the sample; less than 90% occur only once, and about 2.4% lies in the top ten. Time point described: blood 4 weeks post-SBRT, at nephrectomy. Noted treatment: 15 Gy SBRT to primary tumor, nephrectomy 4 weeks later. Sample: blood, taken from a patient whose treatment included radiotherapy and nephrectomy. These receptors came from a woman aged 60-70 years with renal cell carcinoma.

This clone was seen a single time. The rearrangement joins TRBV5-1 to TRBJ2-7, with TRBD1 matching 9 bases. Trimming took 4 bases from V and 7 from J; bases not matched to a gene: 3. The germline CDR1 and CDR2 sequences are SGHRS and YFSETQ. This CDR3 region has 12 residues. For the CDR3, the DNA is TGCGCCAGCAGCAGGGGACAGGGAGAGCAGTACTTC. Its translation: CASSRGQGEQYF.

The genes are TRBV2 and TRBJ2-2, with 12 nucleotides matching TRBD1. CDR3 size: 15 residues. Trimming removed 5 bases from V and 5 bases from J; junction bases left unmatched: 3. Germline V CDR1 and CDR2: SNHLY, FYNNEI. The CDR3 sequence: CASSRDRGQTGELFF. CDR3 DNA sequence: TGTGCCAGCAGTCGGGACAGGGGGCAGACCGGGGAGCTGTTTTTT.

The count of this clone is one. V gene TRBV28 combines with J gene TRBJ2-4; no clear D gene. V was trimmed by 6 bases and J by 8 bases, leaving 23 bases between them. This CDR3 spans 16 amino acids. The germline gives CDR1 MDHEN, CDR2 SYDVKM. The CDR3 DNA is TGTGCCAGCAGCTTAGGGTCGGGCCGACCGTATGACATTCAGTACTTC. The encoded protein is CASSLGSGRPYDIQYF.

V gene TRBV28 combines with J gene TRBJ2-7; 8 nucleotides match TRBD1. Germline values: CDR1 MDHEN, CDR2 SYDVKM. The junction had 7 bases not matched to a gene; V was cut back by 2 bases and J by 4 bases. There are 15 residues in the CDR3. CDR3 protein: CASSLGGQVQYEQYF. In DNA, the CDR3 is TGTGCCAGCAGTTTAGGGGGACAGGTCCAATACGAGCAGTACTTC.

The table lists this clone with a few counts. V gene TRBV6-6 combines with J gene TRBJ1-2, with D hard to call. This CDR3 region has 12 residues. V was clipped by 6 bases and J by 3 bases, with 8 bases between them. Germline V lookup: CDR1 MNHNY, CDR2 SVGAGI (reference sequence). The CDR3 loop reads CASSPRDYGYTF. CDR3 nucleotides: TGTGCCAGCAGCCCTAGGGACTATGGCTACACCTTC.

V usage is TRBV6-6 and J usage is TRBJ2-3, with TRBD1 identical over 9 bases. CDR1 and CDR2 (germline): MNHNY, SVGAGI (reference sequence). V lost 0 bases, J lost 4 bases, and 2 bases stayed unmatched. The CDR3 sequence is 15 residues long. This CDR3 reads CASSYSRDRADTQYF. The CDR3 DNA follows: TGTGCCAGCAGTTACTCGAGGGACAGGGCAGATACGCAGTATTTT.

Only a few counts were recorded for this clone. The chain employs TRBV30 and TRBJ1-2; D possibly corresponds to TRBD1 (6 bases). V was pared by 0 bases and J by 8 bases, with 25 bases between. Germline CDR1 and CDR2: GTSNPN and SVGIG (reference sequence). The CDR3 is 17 amino acids. CDR3 amino acids: CAWSVLGQGIPYRGYTF. As DNA, the CDR3 is TGTGCCTGGAGTGTATTGGGTCAGGGGATCCCCTATCGCGGCTACACCTTC.

The chain recombines TRBV11-1 with TRBJ2-2, with no clear D. V lost 0 bases to trimming and J lost 0 bases, with 8 bases between them. The germline CDR1 and CDR2 sequences are SGHAT and FQDESV (reference sequence). The CDR3 spans 16 residues. The CDR3 region has the DNA TGTGCCAGCAGCTTAGCGCGATCAGCGAACACCGGGGAGCTGTTTTTT. It encodes CASSLARSANTGELFF.

The chain combines TRBV18 with TRBJ1-5; D is ambiguous. From germline, CDR1 is KGHSH and CDR2 LQKENI. CDR3 size: 14 residues. Between the trimmed V and J ends, which lost 2 bases and 3 bases, there was a span of 8 bases. CDR3 residues: CASSPVRYNQPQHF. Written as DNA, the CDR3 is TGTGCCAGCTCACCAGTGAGGTACAATCAGCCCCAGCATTTT. Full variable domain (missing parts from reference TRBV18 and TRBJ1-5): NAGVMQNPRHLVRRRGQEARLRCSPMKGHSHVYWYRQLPEEGLKFMVYLQKENIIDESGMPKERFSAEFPKEGPSILRIQQVVRGDSAAYFCASSPVRYNQPQHFGDGTRLSIL.

The gene calls are TRBV6-1 and TRBJ2-2; unclear D gene. This CDR3 region has 13 residues. Germline V gives CDR1 MNHNS, CDR2 SASEGT. V was pared by 8 bases and J by 0 bases, with 7 bases between. CDR3 nucleotide sequence: TGTGCCAGCGGAGTTACGAACACCGGGGAGCTGTTTTTT. This codes for CASGVTNTGELFF.